The source of this TCR beta chain is a study of regulatory T cells in long-lasting Graves disease. Arm-PCR of CDR3 regions and iRepertoire HTBI primers were used to build TCR beta libraries. TCRdb independently ran MiXCR on the multiplex PCR reads; one entry per CDR3 protein. Seen here are around 400,000 distinct CDR3 sequences, around a quarter observed once, and the top ten hold approximately 26%. Time point specified: persistent/refractory GD, antithyroid drugs over 5 years with positive TRAb. Making the TCR library involved RNA that had been extracted from PBMCs. CDR1 is MNHNS, CDR2 SASEGT, per germline. This CDR3 is built from 15 residues. Trimming pared 5 bases from V and 5 bases from J, leaving 15 bases between.

The sample here was peripheral blood mononuclear cells (PBMCs), taken when the disease was refractory, from a patient treated with antithyroid drugs. This chain links TRBV6-1 with TRBJ2-2; the D call may be TRBD1 or TRBD2 (5 bases each). The sequence was obtained from a female donor with Graves disease. In DNA form, the CDR3 reads TGTGCCAGCAGTACCGGGACGTCTTGGACCGGGGAGCTGTTTTTT. This gives the protein CASSTGTSWTGELFF.